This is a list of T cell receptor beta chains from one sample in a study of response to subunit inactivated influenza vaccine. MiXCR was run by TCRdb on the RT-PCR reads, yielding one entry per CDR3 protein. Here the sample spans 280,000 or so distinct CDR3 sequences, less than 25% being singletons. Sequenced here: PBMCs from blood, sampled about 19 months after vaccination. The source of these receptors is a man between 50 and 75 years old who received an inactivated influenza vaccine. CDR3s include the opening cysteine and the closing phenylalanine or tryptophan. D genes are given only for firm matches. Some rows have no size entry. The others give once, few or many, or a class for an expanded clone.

CASSLDRGETQYF	TGTGCCAGCAGCTTGGATCGGGGAGAGACCCAGTACTTC	TRBV5-4	-	-	13	TRBJ2-5
CASSPLYYPISGNTIYF	TGTGCCAGCAGCCCCCTCTACTACCCTATCTCTGGAAACACCATATATTTT	TRBV28	-	few	17	TRBJ1-3
CSALFPVVPYGYTF	TGCAGTGCGCTTTTCCCGGTGGTGCCCTATGGCTACACCTTC	TRBV20-1	-	many	14	TRBJ1-2
CSAVTSGSPEQFF	TGCAGTGCTGTGACTAGCGGGAGCCCTGAGCAGTTCTTC	TRBV20-1	TRBD2	few	13	TRBJ2-1
CASSQSAVGLDSPLHF	TGTGCCAGCAGCCAAAGTGCGGTAGGGTTGGATTCACCCCTCCACTTT	TRBV3-1	-	-	16	TRBJ1-6
CSARDGYSPLHF	TGCAGTGCTAGAGACGGATATTCACCCCTCCACTTT	TRBV20-1	-	few	12	TRBJ1-6
CSAFRTSGSGELFF	TGCAGTGCCTTCAGGACTAGCGGGAGTGGGGAGCTGTTTTTT	TRBV20-1	TRBD2	-	14	TRBJ2-2
CASSRGEGPQHF	TGTGCCAGCTCGAGGGGTGAGGGGCCCCAGCATTTT	TRBV2	-	many	12	TRBJ1-5
CASSFDSINEQYF	TGTGCCAGCAGCTTCGACTCGATCAACGAGCAGTACTTC	TRBV7-2	-	-	13	TRBJ2-7
CSAKTGNAYNEQFF	TGCAGTGCCAAGACAGGGAATGCCTACAATGAGCAGTTCTTC	TRBV20-1	TRBD1	few	14	TRBJ2-1
CAIRDSSYEQYF	TGTGCCATCAGGGACAGCTCCTACGAGCAGTACTTC	TRBV10-3	-	-	12	TRBJ2-7
CASSVDPAGAETQYF	TGTGCCAGCAGCGTAGACCCAGCGGGAGCAGAGACCCAGTACTTC	TRBV9	TRBD2	few	15	TRBJ2-5
CASSPQGDRSQPQHF	TGCGCCAGCAGCCCACAGGGGGACCGAAGTCAGCCCCAGCATTTT	TRBV5-1	TRBD1	many	15	TRBJ1-5
CASSQFDSEAFF	TGCGCCAGCAGCCAATTTGACAGTGAAGCTTTCTTT	TRBV4-1	-	many	12	TRBJ1-1
CASSKVRGARYETQYF	TGTGCCAGCAGCAAAGTCAGGGGGGCGCGATATGAGACCCAGTACTTC	TRBV21-1	-	-	16	TRBJ2-5
CASSLGDRAKPEAFF	TGCGCCAGCAGCTTGGGGGACAGGGCCAAACCTGAAGCTTTCTTT	TRBV5-1	TRBD1	-	15	TRBJ1-1
CASSFTSGGIQETQYF	TGTGCCAGCAGCTTCACTAGCGGGGGTATCCAAGAGACCCAGTACTTC	TRBV5-4	TRBD2	-	16	TRBJ2-5
CASSLLSESGDQYF	TGCGCCAGCAGCTTGTTATCGGAGTCCGGTGACCAGTACTTC	TRBV5-1	-	-	14	TRBJ2-5
CASSPAGRGSYNEQFF	TGCGCCAGCAGCCCCGCGGGCAGGGGCTCCTACAATGAGCAGTTCTTC	TRBV4-3	-	few	16	TRBJ2-1
CSVASGGAFAGELFF	TGCAGCGTTGCTTCGGGGGGCGCCTTTGCCGGGGAGCTGTTTTTT	TRBV29-1	-	-	15	TRBJ2-2
CASSLLGDGDTQYF	TGTGCCAGCAGTTTATTGGGGGACGGAGATACGCAGTATTTT	TRBV27	-	-	14	TRBJ2-3
CASSRLGGFEAFF	TGTGCCAGCAGTCGATTGGGGGGCTTTGAAGCTTTCTTT	TRBV6-2/TRBV6-3	-	many	13	TRBJ1-1
CASSLDTGGLLSYGYTF	TGCGCCAGCAGCTTGGATACAGGGGGCCTATTGAGCTATGGCTACACCTTC	TRBV5-1	TRBD1	few	17	TRBJ1-2
CAISRAAGENEQFF	TGTGCCATCAGCCGGGCAGCGGGAGAGAATGAGCAGTTCTTC	TRBV10-3	TRBD2	-	14	TRBJ2-1
CASSLLARGDEQFF	TGTGCCAGCAGCCTATTGGCTCGTGGGGATGAGCAGTTCTTC	TRBV7-9	-	once	14	TRBJ2-1
CASSFVGRGNQPQHF	TGTGCCAGCAGTTTTGTCGGCAGGGGCAATCAGCCCCAGCATTTT	TRBV12-3/TRBV12-4	-	-	15	TRBJ1-5
CASSLPPGQPYEQYF	TGTGCCAGCAGCCTACCTCCGGGACAGCCCTACGAGCAGTACTTC	TRBV6-2/TRBV6-3	TRBD1	-	15	TRBJ2-7
CASSLTPSGTEAFF	TGTGCCAGCAGTCTTACTCCCTCGGGTACTGAAGCTTTCTTT	TRBV28	-	few	14	TRBJ1-1
CASSLAQLEAFF	TGTGCCAGCAGCTTAGCCCAGCTTGAAGCTTTCTTT	TRBV7-9	-	few	12	TRBJ1-1
CASSQEIGQLNIQYF	TGCGCCAGCAGCCAAGAGATTGGGCAGTTAAACATTCAGTACTTC	TRBV4-3	-	-	15	TRBJ2-4
CATKLAGGPWGANVLTF	TGTGCCACCAAACTAGCGGGAGGGCCGTGGGGGGCCAACGTCCTGACTTTC	TRBV7-2	TRBD2	-	17	TRBJ2-6
CASSPGRIPNQPQHF	TGTGCCAGCAGCCCAGGACGGATTCCCAATCAGCCCCAGCATTTT	TRBV28	-	-	15	TRBJ1-5
CASSSNRQLAGVHYEQYF	TGTGCCAGCAGCTCCAACCGCCAGCTAGCGGGAGTGCACTACGAGCAGTACTTC	TRBV11-1	TRBD2	-	18	TRBJ2-7
CASSRTGGLQPQHF	TGTGCCAGCAGTCGCACAGGGGGTCTTCAGCCCCAGCATTTT	TRBV6-2/TRBV6-3	TRBD1	many	14	TRBJ1-5
CAWSAPSGIIYGKFF	TGTGCCTGGAGTGCTCCTAGCGGGATAATCTACGGGAAGTTCTTC	TRBV30	TRBD2	-	15	TRBJ2-1
CASSPWGANTEAFF	TGCGCCAGCAGCCCGTGGGGGGCGAACACTGAAGCTTTCTTT	TRBV5-1	-	many	14	TRBJ1-1
CSARDVSTSGSNQPQHF	TGCAGTGCTAGAGATGTATCGACTTCGGGGTCAAATCAGCCCCAGCATTTT	TRBV20-1	-	few	17	TRBJ1-5
CSAARGQDTQYF	TGCAGTGCTGCCCGGGGGCAAGATACGCAGTATTTT	TRBV20-1	-	-	12	TRBJ2-3
CASSLARERSHEQFF	TGTGCCAGCAGCTTAGCACGGGAGAGGAGCCATGAGCAGTTCTTC	TRBV7-2	-	-	15	TRBJ2-1
CASSLGYATNEKLFF	TGCGCCAGCAGCTTGGGGTACGCAACTAATGAAAAACTGTTTTTT	TRBV5-1	-	many	15	TRBJ1-4
CASSEGAGSYNEQFF	TGTGCCAGCAGCGAAGGAGCGGGTTCCTACAATGAGCAGTTCTTC	TRBV7-9	-	few	15	TRBJ2-1
CASSLTGTSYEQYF	TGTGCCAGCAGCTTGACAGGCACATCCTACGAGCAGTACTTC	TRBV7-8	-	few	14	TRBJ2-7
CASSQDLLGQGRVGEKLFF	TGTGCCAGCAGCCAAGATTTACTGGGACAAGGGAGGGTAGGTGAAAAACTGTTTTTT	TRBV4-2	-	-	19	TRBJ1-4
CASSLGDTLNTEAFF	TGCGCCAGCAGCTTGGGAGACACATTGAACACTGAAGCTTTCTTT	TRBV5-1	-	few	15	TRBJ1-1